What follows is one TCR beta chain and its context. These data are taken from a study of OX40 agonist ivuxolimab in advanced cancers. Study-level background: Treatment received earlier with anti-PD-1, anti-PD-L1 or anti-CTLA-4 agents was allowed, and over 30% had some.

Blood got drawn at baseline, again on cycle 4 day 1, and then on cycle 7 day 1. The CDR3 contains 14 residues. Germline V lookup: CDR1 MNHEY, CDR2 SMNVEV (reference sequence). Trimming took 3 bases from V and 2 from J, leaving 11 bases between them. This table comes from immunoSEQ multiplex PCR, and its TCRdb copy is limited to in-frame clones, with some not included. The table includes about 45,000 clones, approximately 90% detected once. Sequenced material: CD4+ or CD8+ T cells sorted from blood, taken in a trial of the OX40 agonist ivuxolimab. This sequence joins TRBV27 and TRBJ2-7; D gene unclear. The receptor comes from an adult with an advanced solid tumor such as melanoma, head and neck, liver or kidney cancer. In DNA form, the CDR3 reads TGTGCCAGCAGTTTTCACCCACTTACCTACGAGCAGTACTTC. Protein sequence: CASSFHPLTYEQYF.